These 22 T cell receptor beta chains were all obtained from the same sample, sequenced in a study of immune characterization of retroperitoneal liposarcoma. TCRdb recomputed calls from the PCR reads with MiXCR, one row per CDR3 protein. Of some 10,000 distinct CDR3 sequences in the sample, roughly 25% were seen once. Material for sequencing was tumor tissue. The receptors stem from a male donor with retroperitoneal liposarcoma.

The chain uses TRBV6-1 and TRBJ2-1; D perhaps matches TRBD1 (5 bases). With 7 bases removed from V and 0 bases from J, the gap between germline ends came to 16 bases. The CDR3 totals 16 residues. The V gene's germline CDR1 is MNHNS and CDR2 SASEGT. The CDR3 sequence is CASKAATGPSYNEQFF. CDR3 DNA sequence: TGTGCCAGCAAAGCTGCAACAGGACCCTCCTACAATGAGCAGTTCTTC.

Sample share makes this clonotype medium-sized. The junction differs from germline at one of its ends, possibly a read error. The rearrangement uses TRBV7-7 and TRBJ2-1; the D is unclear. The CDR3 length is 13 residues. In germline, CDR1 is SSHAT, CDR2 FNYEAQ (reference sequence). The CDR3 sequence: CASSLRELGEQFF. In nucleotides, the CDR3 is TGTGCTAGCAGCTTAAGGGAATTGGGTGAGCAGTTCTTC.

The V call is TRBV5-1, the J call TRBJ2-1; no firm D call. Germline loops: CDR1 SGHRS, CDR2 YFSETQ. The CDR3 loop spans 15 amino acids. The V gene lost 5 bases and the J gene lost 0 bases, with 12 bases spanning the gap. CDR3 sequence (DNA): TGCGCCAGCAGTCAAGGAGCCGACTCCTACAATGAGCAGTTCTTC. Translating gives CASSQGADSYNEQFF.

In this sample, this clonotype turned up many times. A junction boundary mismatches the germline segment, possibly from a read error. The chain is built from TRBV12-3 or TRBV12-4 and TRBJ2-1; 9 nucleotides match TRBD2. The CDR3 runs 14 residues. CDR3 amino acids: CASSVAGVGDEQFF. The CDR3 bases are TGTGCCAGCAGTGTAGCGGGAGTAGGCGATGAGCAGTTCTTC.

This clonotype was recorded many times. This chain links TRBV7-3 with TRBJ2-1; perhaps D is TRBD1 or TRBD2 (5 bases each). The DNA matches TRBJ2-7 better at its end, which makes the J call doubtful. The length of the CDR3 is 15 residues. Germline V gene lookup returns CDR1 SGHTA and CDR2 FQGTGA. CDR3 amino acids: CASSDTGTLYNEQYF. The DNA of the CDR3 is TGTGCCAGCAGCGATACCGGGACCCTATACAATGAGCAGTACTTC.

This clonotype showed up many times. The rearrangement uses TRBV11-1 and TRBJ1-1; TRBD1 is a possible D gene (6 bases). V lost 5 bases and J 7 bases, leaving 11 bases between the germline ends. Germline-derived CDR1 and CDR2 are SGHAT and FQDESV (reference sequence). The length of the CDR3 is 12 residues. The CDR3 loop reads CASSLGQLEAFF. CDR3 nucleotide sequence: TGTGCCAGCAGCCTGGGACAACTTGAAGCTTTCTTT.

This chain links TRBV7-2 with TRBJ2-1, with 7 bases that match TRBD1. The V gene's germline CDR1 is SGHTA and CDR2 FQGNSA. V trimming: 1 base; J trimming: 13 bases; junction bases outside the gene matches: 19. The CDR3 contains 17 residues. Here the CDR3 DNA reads TGTGCCAGCAGCTTAGATTCCGCCCTAGGGGGCAGAGAGACCCAGTTCTTC. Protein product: CASSLDSALGGRETQFF.

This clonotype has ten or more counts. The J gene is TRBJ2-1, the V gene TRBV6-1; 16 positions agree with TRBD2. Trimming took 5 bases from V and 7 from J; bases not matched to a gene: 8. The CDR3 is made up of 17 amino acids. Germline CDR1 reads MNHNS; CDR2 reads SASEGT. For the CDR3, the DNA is TGTGCCAGCAGTTTGGGACTAGCGGGGGGGCCGGGGAATGAGCAGTTCTTC. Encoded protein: CASSLGLAGGPGNEQFF.

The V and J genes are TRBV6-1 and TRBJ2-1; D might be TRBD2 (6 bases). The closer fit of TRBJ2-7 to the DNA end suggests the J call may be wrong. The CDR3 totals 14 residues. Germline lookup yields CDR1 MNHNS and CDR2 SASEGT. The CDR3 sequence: CASREGPAYNEQYF. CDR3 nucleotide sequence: TGTGCCAGCAGGGAGGGCCCCGCCTACAATGAGCAGTACTTC.

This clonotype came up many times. CDR3 protein: CASSSTSGATYEQYF. The DNA for the CDR3 is TGTGCCAGCAGTTCAACTAGCGGGGCGACCTACGAGCAGTACTTC. V gene TRBV6-1 combines with J gene TRBJ2-7; the match to TRBD2 covers 10 bases. The CDR3 has 15 amino acids. V trimming: 5 bases; J trimming: 2 bases; junction bases outside the gene matches: 6. Germline V gene lookup returns CDR1 MNHNS and CDR2 SASEGT.

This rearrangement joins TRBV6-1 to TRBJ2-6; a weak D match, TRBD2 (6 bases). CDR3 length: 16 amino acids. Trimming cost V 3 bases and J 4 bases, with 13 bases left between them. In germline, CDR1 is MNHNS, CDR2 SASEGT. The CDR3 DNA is TGTGCCAGCAGTGATGGGGGGATAAGCGGGGCCAACGTCCTGACTTTC. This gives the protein CASSDGGISGANVLTF.

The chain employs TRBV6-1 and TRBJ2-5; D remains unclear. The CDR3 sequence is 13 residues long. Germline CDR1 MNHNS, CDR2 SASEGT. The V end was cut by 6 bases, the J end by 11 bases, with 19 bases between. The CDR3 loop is CASRPVRNNEQYF. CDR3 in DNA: TGTGCCAGCAGACCGGTCAGGAACAATGAGCAGTACTTC.

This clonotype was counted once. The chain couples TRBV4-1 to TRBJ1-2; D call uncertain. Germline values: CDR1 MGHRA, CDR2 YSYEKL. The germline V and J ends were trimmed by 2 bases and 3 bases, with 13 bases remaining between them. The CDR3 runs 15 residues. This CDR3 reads CASSQLTSEYYGYTF. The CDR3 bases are TGCGCCAGCAGCCAACTTACCAGCGAGTACTATGGCTACACCTTC.

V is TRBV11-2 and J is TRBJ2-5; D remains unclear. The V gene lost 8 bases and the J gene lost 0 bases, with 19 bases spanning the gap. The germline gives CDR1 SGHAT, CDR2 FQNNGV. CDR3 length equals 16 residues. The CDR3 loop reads CASQLTPMENQETQYF. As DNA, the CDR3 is TGTGCCAGCCAGCTTACCCCCATGGAAAACCAAGAGACCCAGTACTTC.

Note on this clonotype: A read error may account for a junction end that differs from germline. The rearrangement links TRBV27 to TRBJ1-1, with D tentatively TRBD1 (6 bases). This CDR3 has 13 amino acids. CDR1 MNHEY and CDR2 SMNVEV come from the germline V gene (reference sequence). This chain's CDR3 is CASSPGTPADLVF. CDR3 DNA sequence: TGTGCCAGCAGTCCCGGGACACCGGCAGACTTAGTCTTT.

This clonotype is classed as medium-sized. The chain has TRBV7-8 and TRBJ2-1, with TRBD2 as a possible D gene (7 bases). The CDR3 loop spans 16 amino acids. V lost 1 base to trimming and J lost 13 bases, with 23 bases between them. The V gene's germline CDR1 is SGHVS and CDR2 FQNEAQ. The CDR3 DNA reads TGTGCCAGCAGCTTAGTGGTAGGGGGGGGTCAAGAGACCCAGTTCTTC. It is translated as CASSLVVGGGQETQFF.

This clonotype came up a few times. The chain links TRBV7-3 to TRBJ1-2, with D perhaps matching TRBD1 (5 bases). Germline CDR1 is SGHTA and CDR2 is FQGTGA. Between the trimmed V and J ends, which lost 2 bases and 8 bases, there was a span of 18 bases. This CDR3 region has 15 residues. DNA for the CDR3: TGTGCCAGCAGCTTAGATGTCAGGGCGAGGGAGGGCTACACCTTC. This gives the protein CASSLDVRAREGYTF.

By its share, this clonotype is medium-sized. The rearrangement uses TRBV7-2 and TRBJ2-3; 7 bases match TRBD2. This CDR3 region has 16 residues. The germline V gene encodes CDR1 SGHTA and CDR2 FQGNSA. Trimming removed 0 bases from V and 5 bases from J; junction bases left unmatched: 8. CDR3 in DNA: TGTGCCAGCAGCTTAGCGGGGACTATCCGGGGAGATACGCAGTATTTT. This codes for CASSLAGTIRGDTQYF.

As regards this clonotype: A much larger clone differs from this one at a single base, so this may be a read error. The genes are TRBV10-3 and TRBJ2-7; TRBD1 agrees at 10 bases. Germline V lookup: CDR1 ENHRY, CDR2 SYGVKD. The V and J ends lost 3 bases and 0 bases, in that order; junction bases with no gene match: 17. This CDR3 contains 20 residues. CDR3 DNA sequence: TGTGCCATCAGTGACAGTTCAGGAGGACAGGGGGAACCTAGCTCCTACGAGCAGTACTTC. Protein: CAISDSSGGQGEPSSYEQYF.

CDR3: CASTRTSYNEQFF. As DNA, the CDR3 is TGTGCCAGCACCAGGACATCCTACAATGAGCAGTTCTTC. This sequence joins TRBV6-6 and TRBJ2-1, with D maybe TRBD1 (5 bases). V was trimmed by 7 bases and J by 1 base, leaving 8 bases between them. From germline, CDR1 is MNHNY and CDR2 SVGAGI (reference sequence). The CDR3 consists of 13 residues.

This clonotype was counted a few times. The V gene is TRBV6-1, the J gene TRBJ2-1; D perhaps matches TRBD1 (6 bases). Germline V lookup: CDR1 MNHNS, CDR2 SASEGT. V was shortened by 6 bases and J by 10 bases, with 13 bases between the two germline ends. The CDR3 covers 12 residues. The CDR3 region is CASRQGSYEQFF. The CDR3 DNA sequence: TGTGCCAGCAGACAGGGCTCCTACGAGCAGTTCTTC.

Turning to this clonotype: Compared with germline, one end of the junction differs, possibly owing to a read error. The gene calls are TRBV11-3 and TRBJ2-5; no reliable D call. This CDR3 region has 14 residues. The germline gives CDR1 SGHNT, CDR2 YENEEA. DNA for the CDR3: TGTGCCAGCAGCGTAGAAGGAGTGGAGGAGACCCAGTACTTC. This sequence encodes CASSVEGVEETQYF.